These T cell receptor beta chains were read from a single sample in a study of blood T cell repertoires in COVID-19. Using immunoSEQ multiplex PCR, the repertoire was profiled, and TCRdb retains in-frame clones only, with some absent. Altogether under 400,000 clones are present, around 90% being singletons, with the ten largest covering 6.5%. Sequenced sample: peripheral blood. These receptors were collected from a man in his late teens or twenties with active or convalescent COVID-19. The CDR3 runs from the conserved cysteine through the conserved F or W. The D gene is left open where the match is weak. Clone size is given for some rows only: seen once, a few or many times, or a class if the clone is expanded.

J,length,size,D,V,DNA,CDR3
TRBJ2-2,14,.,TRBD2,TRBV6-5,TGTGCCAGTCGAGCGGGATTTTCCACCGGGGAGCTGTTTTTT,CASRAGFSTGELFF
TRBJ1-2,12,.,.,TRBV6-5,TGTGCCAGCAGGACTGCGTTAGGTGGCTACACCTTC,CASRTALGGYTF
TRBJ2-7,19,.,TRBD2,TRBV19,TGTGCCAGTAGTATAGGGGTTTCGGGACTAGCGGGACCTACCTACGAGCAGTACTTC,CASSIGVSGLAGPTYEQYF
TRBJ1-5,15,.,.,TRBV18,TGTGCCAGCTCGGCGGTCCGGGAACGAAATCAGCCCCAGCATTTT,CASSAVRERNQPQHF
TRBJ1-5,15,.,TRBD1,TRBV19,TGTGCCAGTAGGAGGGACAGGGAGGGCAATCAGCCCCAGCATTTT,CASRRDREGNQPQHF
TRBJ2-3,12,.,.,TRBV4-3,TGCGCCAGCAGCCAACCGGGAGATACGCAGTATTTT,CASSQPGDTQYF
TRBJ2-5,13,.,.,TRBV3-1/TRBV3-2,TGTGCCAGCAGCCAAGGGGGGGTAGGGACCCAGTACTTC,CASSQGGVGTQYF
TRBJ2-5,15,.,TRBD1,TRBV9,TGTGCCAGCAGCCCGATGGACAGGGGGCAGGAGACCCAGTACTTC,CASSPMDRGQETQYF
TRBJ1-3,14,once,.,TRBV7-2,TGTGCCAGCAGCTCGCAAGCCACTGGAAACACCATATATTTT,CASSSQATGNTIYF
TRBJ1-2,15,.,TRBD1,TRBV7-2,TGTGCCAGCAGCTCCTATCAGGGGGCTAACTATGGCTACACCTTC,CASSSYQGANYGYTF
TRBJ1-2,14,.,.,TRBV19,TGTGCCAGTAGTTTAACCGGGACACACAATGGCTACACCTTC,CASSLTGTHNGYTF
TRBJ1-1,12,.,TRBD1,TRBV29-1,TGCAGCGTTGGAACAGGGGGCAGTGAAGCTTTCTTT,CSVGTGGSEAFF
TRBJ1-6,13,.,TRBD1,TRBV30,TGTGCCTGGAGGGACAGGGGGAATTCACCCCTCCACTTT,CAWRDRGNSPLHF
TRBJ2-3,15,.,TRBD2,TRBV9,TGTGCCAGCAGCGTAGTTAGCGGGAGCACAGATACGCAGTATTTT,CASSVVSGSTDTQYF
TRBJ2-7,16,once,TRBD2,TRBV15,TGTGCCACCAGCAGAGATCACATAGCGGGATCGTACGAGCAGTACTTC,CATSRDHIAGSYEQYF
TRBJ1-1,12,.,.,TRBV6-5,TGTGCCAGTAACTGGGGCCACACTGAAGCTTTCTTT,CASNWGHTEAFF
TRBJ2-2,15,.,TRBD2,TRBV5-6,TGTGCCAGCAGCCTCGGACTAGCGGAGACCGGGGAGCTGTTTTTT,CASSLGLAETGELFF
TRBJ2-3,18,.,TRBD2,TRBV2,TGTGCCAGCAGTGAATGGACTAGCGGGAGGGCCGACACAGATACGCAGTATTTT,CASSEWTSGRADTDTQYF
TRBJ1-1,12,.,.,TRBV29-1,TGCAGCGTCTATGGTTGGAACACTGAAGCTTTCTTT,CSVYGWNTEAFF
TRBJ2-1,15,.,TRBD2,TRBV19,TGTGCCAGTAGTCGCACTAGCGGGGGGTCTAATGAGCAGTTCTTC,CASSRTSGGSNEQFF
TRBJ2-5,17,once,TRBD2,TRBV5-1,TGCGCCAGCAGCTTGGGGACTAGCGGGACCCTTCAAGAGACCCAGTACTTC,CASSLGTSGTLQETQYF
TRBJ2-4,14,.,.,TRBV6-5,TGTGCCAGCAGTTACGGGGCAGGGAAAAACATTCAGTACTTC,CASSYGAGKNIQYF
TRBJ1-2,12,.,.,TRBV6-5,TGTGCCAGCACCACAGGGAACTATGGCTACACCTTC,CASTTGNYGYTF
TRBJ2-5,14,.,TRBD2,TRBV27,TGTGCCAGCAGTCCCACTAGCGTCCAAGAGACCCAGTACTTC,CASSPTSVQETQYF
TRBJ1-5,13,.,.,TRBV6-2/TRBV6-3,TGTGCCAGCAGTACAAACCTCAATCAGCCCCAGCATTTT,CASSTNLNQPQHF
TRBJ2-7,16,.,TRBD1,TRBV11-3,TGTGCCAGCAGCTGCCGAAGGACAGGGTTTCGCTACGAGCAGTACTTC,CASSCRRTGFRYEQYF
TRBJ2-3,15,.,TRBD2,TRBV6-5,TGTGCCAGCAGCACTAGCGGGGCTGGCACAGATACGCAGTATTTT,CASSTSGAGTDTQYF
TRBJ2-3,16,.,TRBD2,TRBV9,TGTGCCAGCAGCGAAGTAGCGGGAGCTAGCACAGATACGCAGTATTTT,CASSEVAGASTDTQYF
TRBJ2-4,16,.,TRBD1,TRBV7-9,TGTGCCAGCAGCATGACAGGGGGCTTAATCAAAAACATTCAGTACTTC,CASSMTGGLIKNIQYF
TRBJ1-5,16,.,.,TRBV18,TGTGCCAGCTCAAGTACTTCACAGGGTGGTAATCAGCCCCAGCATTTT,CASSSTSQGGNQPQHF
TRBJ1-6,12,.,.,TRBV11-1,TGTGCCAGCAGCTTCTACGGGTCCCCCCTCCACTTT,CASSFYGSPLHF
TRBJ1-1,16,.,TRBD1,TRBV19,TGTGCCAGTAGTTTCGCACCAGGGGGCCGGGGCACTGAAGCTTTCTTT,CASSFAPGGRGTEAFF
TRBJ1-2,14,.,TRBD1,TRBV6-1,TGTGCCAGCAGTTATATACAGGGGGCTCATGGCTACACCTTC,CASSYIQGAHGYTF
TRBJ2-1,18,.,TRBD2,TRBV6-2/TRBV6-3,TGTGCCAGCAGTTACTCGATCGCGCGGGGGGGCAACTACAATGAGCAGTTCTTC,CASSYSIARGGNYNEQFF
TRBJ1-5,13,.,TRBD1,TRBV6-1,TGTGCCAGTACAGGGGTTAGCAATCAGCCCCAGCATTTT,CASTGVSNQPQHF
TRBJ1-2,13,.,TRBD1,TRBV30,TGTGCCGGACCGGGACAGGGGGGTGGCGGCTACACCTTC,CAGPGQGGGGYTF
TRBJ1-5,15,.,.,TRBV3-1/TRBV3-2,TGTGCCAGCAGCCACCCCGGGGGGAGGGATCAGCCCCAGCATTTT,CASSHPGGRDQPQHF
TRBJ1-5,16,few,TRBD1,TRBV9,TGTGCCAGCAGCCCGGGACAGGGGGCAGGCAATCAGCCCCAGCATTTT,CASSPGQGAGNQPQHF
TRBJ2-2,14,.,.,TRBV3-1/TRBV3-2,TGTGCCAGCAGCCAACTTTCTCAGGCCGGGGAGCTGTTTTTT,CASSQLSQAGELFF
TRBJ1-2,13,.,.,TRBV12-3/TRBV12-4,TGTGCCAGCAATCCCACGGGAGGCTATGGCTACACCTTC,CASNPTGGYGYTF
TRBJ1-5,14,once,.,TRBV27,TGTGCCAGCAGAAGTGGGGGGTCAAATCAGCCCCAGCATTTT,CASRSGGSNQPQHF
TRBJ2-7,13,.,TRBD1,TRBV7-2,TGTGCCAGCAGCGTGGACAGGGCCTACGAGCAGTACTTC,CASSVDRAYEQYF